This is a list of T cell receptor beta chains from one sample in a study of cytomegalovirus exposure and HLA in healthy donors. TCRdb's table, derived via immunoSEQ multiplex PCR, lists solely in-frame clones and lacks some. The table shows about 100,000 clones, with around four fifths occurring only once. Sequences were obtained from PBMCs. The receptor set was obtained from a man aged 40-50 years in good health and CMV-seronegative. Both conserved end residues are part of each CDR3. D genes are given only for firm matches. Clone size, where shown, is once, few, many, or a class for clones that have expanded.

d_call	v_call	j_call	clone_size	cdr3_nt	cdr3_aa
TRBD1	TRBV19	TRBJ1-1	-	TGTGCCAGTAGCCTACAGGGGACAATGAACACTGAAGCTTTCTTT	CASSLQGTMNTEAFF
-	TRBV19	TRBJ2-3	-	TGTGCCAGTTTGGGCAGTAGCACAGATACGCAGTATTTT	CASLGSSTDTQYF
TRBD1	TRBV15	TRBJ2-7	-	TGTGCCACCAGTTATGAGGACAGGGGGGTGGACGAGCAGTACTTC	CATSYEDRGVDEQYF
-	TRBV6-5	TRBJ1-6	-	TGTGCCAGCAGTCACCCAGGGGAGTTGAATTCACCCCTCCACTTT	CASSHPGELNSPLHF
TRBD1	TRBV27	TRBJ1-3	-	TGTGCCAGCAGTTTAGGGACAGGGGCTGGAAACACCATATATTTT	CASSLGTGAGNTIYF
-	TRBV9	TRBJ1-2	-	TGTGCCAGCAGCGTAGACGGGAGTGGCTATGGCTACACCTTC	CASSVDGSGYGYTF
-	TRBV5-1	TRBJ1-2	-	TGCGCCAGCAGCTTGGTCGACACCCTGAGCCGCTACACCTTC	CASSLVDTLSRYTF
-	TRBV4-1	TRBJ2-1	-	TGCGCCAGCAGCCAAGTGAGGTCGGGGTCCTACAATGAGCAGTTCTTC	CASSQVRSGSYNEQFF
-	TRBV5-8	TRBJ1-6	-	TGTGCCAGCAGCTTGGGACAGCCATTCTCCTATAATTCACCCCTCCACTTT	CASSLGQPFSYNSPLHF
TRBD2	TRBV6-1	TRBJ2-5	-	TGTGCCAGCAGAATCCTGCGGGGGGCCCCAGAGACCCAGTACTTC	CASRILRGAPETQYF
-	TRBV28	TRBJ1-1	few	TGTGCCAGCAGTTTACGGGGGGCGACTTTTGAAGCTTTCTTT	CASSLRGATFEAFF
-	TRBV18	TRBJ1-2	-	TGTGCCAGCTCACTCCACCGGGACTCAATCTATGGCTACACCTTC	CASSLHRDSIYGYTF
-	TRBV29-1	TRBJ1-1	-	TGCAGCGTTGAGAAGGAGAGCCGAGAAGCTTTCTTT	CSVEKESREAFF
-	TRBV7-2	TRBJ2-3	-	TGTGCCAGCAGCTTAGCGGGGGGGCCGGTGAATACGCAGTATTTT	CASSLAGGPVNTQYF
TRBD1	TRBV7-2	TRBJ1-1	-	TGTGCCAGCAGCGATCGGACAGGGGGCTGGGCTGAAGCTTTCTTT	CASSDRTGGWAEAFF
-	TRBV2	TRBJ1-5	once	TGTGCCAGCATTAAGGGGCCCGGACAGCCCCAGCATTTT	CASIKGPGQPQHF
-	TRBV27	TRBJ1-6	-	TGTGCCAGCAGTTTATCGGTGGCTAGTAATTCACCCCTCCACTTT	CASSLSVASNSPLHF
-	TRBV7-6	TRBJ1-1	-	TGTGCCAGCAGCTTAGCCTGGAACACTGAAGCTTTCTTT	CASSLAWNTEAFF
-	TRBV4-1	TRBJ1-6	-	TGCGCCAGCAGCCAGATCCCCAGTCCGATTTATAATTCACCCCTCCACTTT	CASSQIPSPIYNSPLHF
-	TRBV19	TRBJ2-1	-	TGTGCCAGTAGTATCTCCAGATACGAGCAGTTCTTC	CASSISRYEQFF
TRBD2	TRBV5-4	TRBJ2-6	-	TGTGCCGGAACTAGCGGGGGTTCCTCTGGGGCCAACGTCCTGACTTTC	CAGTSGGSSGANVLTF
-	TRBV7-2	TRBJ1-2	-	TGTGCCAGCAGCTTAGCAACGCCCAGGGATGATGGCTACACCTTC	CASSLATPRDDGYTF
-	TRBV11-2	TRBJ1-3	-	TGTGCCAGCAGCTTCAGTGGAAACACCATATATTTT	CASSFSGNTIYF
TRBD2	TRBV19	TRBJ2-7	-	TGTGCCAGTAGCCATGGGGCGGGGGTCGAGCAGTACTTC	CASSHGAGVEQYF
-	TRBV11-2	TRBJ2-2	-	TGTGCCAGCAGCTTAGATCGTGAGACAGATATTAACGGGGAGCTGTTTTTT	CASSLDRETDINGELFF
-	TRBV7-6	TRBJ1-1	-	TGTGCCAGCAGTTACGGACCGGGGACTGAAGCTTTCTTT	CASSYGPGTEAFF
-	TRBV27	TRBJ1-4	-	TGTGCCAGCAGTTTAGAAGGCGCGGGGATGGGGGAAAAACTGTTTTTT	CASSLEGAGMGEKLFF
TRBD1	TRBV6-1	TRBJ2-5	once	TGTGCCAGCAGTGAAGCGGGACGAGGGGGCCGGGAGACCCAGTACTTC	CASSEAGRGGRETQYF
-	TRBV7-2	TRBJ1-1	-	TGTGCCAGCAGCGGTAGGGGGAACACTGAAGCTTTCTTT	CASSGRGNTEAFF
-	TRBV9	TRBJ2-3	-	TGTGCCAGCAGGCCGGAGGGGCGGAGCACAGATACGCAGTATTTT	CASRPEGRSTDTQYF
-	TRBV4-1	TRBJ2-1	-	TGCGCCAGCAGCCAGGGCGGGACTTACGACTACAATGAGCAGTTCTTC	CASSQGGTYDYNEQFF
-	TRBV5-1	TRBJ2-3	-	TGCGCCAGCAGCTTTAACAGGGGGGGCGCAGATACGCAGTATTTT	CASSFNRGGADTQYF
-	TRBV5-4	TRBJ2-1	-	TGTGCCAGCAGCTCGCGGGGCAGAAGCTCCTACAATGAGCAGTTCTTC	CASSSRGRSSYNEQFF
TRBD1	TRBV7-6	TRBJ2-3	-	TGTGCCAGCAGCTTCGGGCCGACAGGGAAGGGGGATACGCAGTATTTT	CASSFGPTGKGDTQYF
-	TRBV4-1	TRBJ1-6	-	TGCGCCAGCAGCCAAGTACAGGTCTGGACGAATTCACCCCTCCACTTT	CASSQVQVWTNSPLHF
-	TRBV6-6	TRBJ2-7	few	TGTGCCAGCAGTTCAGGGACTTACCAGTACTTC	CASSSGTYQYF
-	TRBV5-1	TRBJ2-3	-	TGCGCCAGCAGCTTGGGTGCCAGGACAGATACGCAGTATTTT	CASSLGARTDTQYF
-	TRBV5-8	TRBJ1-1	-	TGTGCCAGCAGCTTGGTTGGAGGGTTGAACACTGAAGCTTTCTTT	CASSLVGGLNTEAFF
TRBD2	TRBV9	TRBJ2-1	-	TGTGCCAGCAGCTACACGGGGGGACCTAACAATGAGCAGTTCTTC	CASSYTGGPNNEQFF
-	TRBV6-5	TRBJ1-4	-	TGTGCCAGCAGTTCGCACAGCTCGAATGAAAAACTGTTTTTT	CASSSHSSNEKLFF
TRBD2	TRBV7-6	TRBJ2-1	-	TGTGCCAGCAGTCCGGGGGGGCCTTTCAATGAGCAGTTCTTC	CASSPGGPFNEQFF
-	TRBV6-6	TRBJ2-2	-	TGTGCCAGCATCTCCTCGGGACAAGGGTTGGAGCTGTTTTTT	CASISSGQGLELFF
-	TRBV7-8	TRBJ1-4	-	TGTGCCAGCAGTAAAATCCGGGACTCTAATGAAAAACTGTTTTTT	CASSKIRDSNEKLFF
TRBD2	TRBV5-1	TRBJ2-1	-	TGCGCCAGCAGTTTAACTAGCGGGGTGAAAAATGAGCAGTTCTTC	CASSLTSGVKNEQFF
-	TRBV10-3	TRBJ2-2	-	TGTGCCATCAGGGTCGACAGGCCCGGGGTCACCGGGGAGCTGTTTTTT	CAIRVDRPGVTGELFF
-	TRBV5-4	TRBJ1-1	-	TGTGCCAGCAGCTTCAGACAGGCGCCGAACACTGAAGCTTTCTTT	CASSFRQAPNTEAFF
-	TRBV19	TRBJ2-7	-	TGTGCCAGTAGTTCGGGATACGAGCAGTACTTC	CASSSGYEQYF
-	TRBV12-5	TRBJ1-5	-	TGTGCTAGTCAGCCGGGAGCGGATCAGCCCCAGCATTTT	CASQPGADQPQHF
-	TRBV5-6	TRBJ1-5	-	TGTGCCAGCAGCCAACAGGGACAGCCCCAGCATTTT	CASSQQGQPQHF
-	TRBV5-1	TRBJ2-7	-	TGCGCCAGCAGCTTGGGGCCTAGCGTACTTTCCTACGAGCAGTACTTC	CASSLGPSVLSYEQYF
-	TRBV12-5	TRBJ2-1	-	TGTGCTAGTGGTTTCTTTTCCTACAATGAGCAGTTCTTC	CASGFFSYNEQFF
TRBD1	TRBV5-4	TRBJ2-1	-	TGTGCCAGCAGCTCCGGGACAGGGCGCGACAATGAGCAGTTCTTC	CASSSGTGRDNEQFF
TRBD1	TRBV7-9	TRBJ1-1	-	TGTGCCAGCAGCAGGGACAGGGGCACTGAAGCTTTCTTT	CASSRDRGTEAFF
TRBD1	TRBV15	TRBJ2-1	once	TGTGCCACCAGCAGGACTCCGGGACAGGGCTACAATGAGCAGTTCTTC	CATSRTPGQGYNEQFF